This T cell receptor beta chain came from a study of human T cells and chemical hapten exposure. Indicated time point: patch test 2, 6 weeks after DPC sensitization. Treatment here: therapeutic diphenylcyclopropenone sensitization with weekly scalp DPC. The CDR3 is 16 residues long. V gave up 3 bases and J gave up 3 bases, with 15 bases separating them. Germline CDR1 is LNHNV and CDR2 is YYDKDF (reference sequence). TCRdb analysed the RACE reads with MiXCR anew, one entry per CDR3 protein. The data show about 140,000 distinct CDR3 sequences, approximately 10% seen once. This specimen was whole blood, taken in connection with sensitization to the hapten diphenylcyclopropenone (DPC). The sequence came from a woman between 50 and 59 years old with alopecia areata. Some clones in this sample may be carry-over from other donors' samples. The rearrangement joins TRBV15 to TRBJ1-5; D perhaps matches TRBD1 (5 bases). The CDR3 region is CATSRQEQGANQPQHF. Written as DNA, the CDR3 is TGTGCCACCAGCAGGCAGGAGCAGGGAGCCAATCAGCCCCAGCATTTT.